A single sample is the source of the 12 T cell receptor beta chains below, sequenced in a study of immune evolution from preneoplasia to lung adenocarcinoma. The table came from immunoSEQ multiplex PCR; TCRdb's copy has only in-frame clones and leaves some out. Of approximately 3,500 clones detected, about three quarters appear once; the ten largest clones hold roughly 9.1%. Input material: FFPE minimally invasive lung adenocarcinoma tissue. The receptors originated from a person aged 55 to 79 with lung adenocarcinoma.

The chain uses TRBV6-4 and TRBJ2-3; 9 bases are shared with TRBD2. The germline V gene encodes CDR1 MRHNA and CDR2 SNTAGT. This CDR3 spans 16 amino acids. The V and J ends lost 0 bases and 6 bases, in that order; junction bases with no gene match: 7. This CDR3 is CASSDSTSGGSDTQYF. The CDR3 DNA reads TGTGCCAGCAGTGACTCGACTAGCGGAGGGTCGGATACGCAGTATTTT.

The chain couples TRBV4-2 to TRBJ2-3; 10 positions match TRBD2. Germline CDR1 reads LGHNA; CDR2 reads YNFKEQ. Losses at the gene ends were 0 bases for V and 4 bases for J; bases not matched to a gene: 7. There are 17 residues in the CDR3. CDR3 sequence reads: CASSQESSAGGADTQYF. The CDR3 nucleotides read TGTGCCAGCAGCCAAGAGAGTTCAGCGGGAGGGGCAGATACGCAGTATTTT.

The rearrangement joins TRBV14 to TRBJ2-7; 10 bases fit TRBD2. CDR3 length equals 14 residues. Germline values: CDR1 SGHDN, CDR2 FVKESK. The trim removed 2 bases at V and 5 bases at J, leaving 3 bases unmatched. The CDR3 reads CASSQPSGSNEQYF. The CDR3 region has the DNA TGTGCCAGCAGCCAACCTAGCGGGAGCAACGAGCAGTACTTC.

The V call is TRBV7-9, the J call TRBJ2-5; D uncertain. Trimming took off 3 bases at V and 5 bases at J, with 10 bases between the two ends. Germline CDR1 and CDR2: SEHNR and FQNEAQ (reference sequence). This CDR3 is 13 amino acids long. Written as DNA, the CDR3 is TGTGCCAGCAGCTTCAACGGGTGGGAGACCCAGTACTTC. This encodes CASSFNGWETQYF.

The rearrangement uses TRBV6-5 and TRBJ2-5; D possibly matches TRBD1 or TRBD2 (5 bases each). This CDR3 is built from 13 residues. Trimming took 6 bases from V and 7 from J, leaving 15 bases between them. In germline, CDR1 is MNHEY, CDR2 SVGAGI. In nucleotides, the CDR3 is TGTGCCAGCAGGAGGGGCCCGGTAGGGACCCAGTACTTC. Amino acid sequence: CASRRGPVGTQYF.

V gene TRBV12-5 combines with J gene TRBJ2-7, with 7 nucleotides matching TRBD2. The CDR3 runs 18 residues. The junction had 14 bases not matched to a gene; V was cut back by 1 base and J by 2 bases. Germline assignment: CDR1 LGHNT and CDR2 FRNRAP. The CDR3 loop is CASGLEPSGPPAPYEQYF. For the CDR3, the DNA is TGTGCTAGTGGTTTGGAACCTAGCGGCCCTCCCGCGCCCTACGAGCAGTACTTC.

The chain carries TRBV30 and TRBJ1-1, with D hard to call. This CDR3 comprises 11 residues. Deletions cut 3 bases from V and 5 bases from J, with 7 bases between. The germline V gene encodes CDR1 GTSNPN and CDR2 SVGIG (reference sequence). CDR3: CAWSGTTEAFF. CDR3 coding DNA: TGTGCCTGGAGCGGAACAACTGAAGCTTTCTTT.

This rearrangement joins TRBV6-5 to TRBJ1-1; 12 bases map to TRBD1. This CDR3 contains 15 residues. Trimming cost V 4 bases and J 1 base; bases outside gene matches: 1. The V gene's germline CDR1 is MNHEY and CDR2 SVGAGI. The CDR3 region is CASSWGQGANTEAFF. Here the CDR3 DNA reads TGTGCCAGCAGTTGGGGACAGGGGGCGAACACTGAAGCTTTCTTT.

The chain combines TRBV7-9 with TRBJ2-7, with D possibly being TRBD1 (5 bases). Trimming left V 5 bases short and J 3 bases short, with 17 bases between. The germline V gene encodes CDR1 SEHNR and CDR2 FQNEAQ (reference sequence). The CDR3 has 15 amino acids. This CDR3 is CASSDRQRLNYEQYF. The DNA for the CDR3 is TGTGCCAGCAGCGATAGACAGAGACTGAACTACGAGCAGTACTTC.

The V gene is TRBV9, the J gene TRBJ2-1; TRBD2 aligns across 10 bases. CDR1 is SGDLS and CDR2 is YYNGEE in the germline V gene. With V trimmed by 4 bases and J by 4 bases, 8 bases remained unmatched. This CDR3 has 16 residues. CDR3 DNA: TGTGCCAGCAGCCCTAGGACTAGCGGTCCTTACAATGAGCAGTTCTTC. This gives the protein CASSPRTSGPYNEQFF.

J is TRBJ2-5 and V is TRBV11-2; 15 positions agree with TRBD2. Losses at the gene ends were 6 bases for V and 5 bases for J; bases not matched to a gene: 13. Germline-derived CDR1 and CDR2 are SGHAT and FQNNGV. The CDR3 runs 18 residues. CDR3 coding DNA: TGTGCCAGCAGTGCGGGACTAGCGGGAGGTTTGGGTGTTGAGACCCAGTACTTC. Translation: CASSAGLAGGLGVETQYF.

The rearrangement joins TRBV6-1 to TRBJ2-5; D might be TRBD2 (5 bases). This CDR3 has 12 residues. The ends were cut back, 8 bases at V and 10 bases at J, with 17 bases in the middle. CDR1 and CDR2 from the germline V gene are MNHNS and SASEGT. Here the CDR3 DNA reads TGTGCCAGCTTCATAGCCGCGGGTGGCCAGTACTTC. It codes for CASFIAAGGQYF.